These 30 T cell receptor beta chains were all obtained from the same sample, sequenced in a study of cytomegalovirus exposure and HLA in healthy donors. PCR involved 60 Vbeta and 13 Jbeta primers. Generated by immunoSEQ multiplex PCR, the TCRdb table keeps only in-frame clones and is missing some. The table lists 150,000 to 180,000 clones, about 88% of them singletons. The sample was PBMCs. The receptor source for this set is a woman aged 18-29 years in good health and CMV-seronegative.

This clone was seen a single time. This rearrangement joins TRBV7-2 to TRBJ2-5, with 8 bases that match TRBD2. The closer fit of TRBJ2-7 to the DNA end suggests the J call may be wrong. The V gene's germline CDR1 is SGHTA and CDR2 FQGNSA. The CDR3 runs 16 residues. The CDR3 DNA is TGTGCCAGCAGCCCCCGACTAGCGAGGGGATCCTACGAGCAGTACTTC. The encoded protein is CASSPRLARGSYEQYF.

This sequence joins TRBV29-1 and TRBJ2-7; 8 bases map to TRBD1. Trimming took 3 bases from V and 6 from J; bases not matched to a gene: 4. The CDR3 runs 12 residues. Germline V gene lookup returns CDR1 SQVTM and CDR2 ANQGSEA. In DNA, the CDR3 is TGCAGCGTTGACCAGGGGGCAGGCGAGCAGTACTTC. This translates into CSVDQGAGEQYF.

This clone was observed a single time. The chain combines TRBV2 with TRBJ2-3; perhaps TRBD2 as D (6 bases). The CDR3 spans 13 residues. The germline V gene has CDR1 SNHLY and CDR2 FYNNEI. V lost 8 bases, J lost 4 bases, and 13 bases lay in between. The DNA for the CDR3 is TGTGCCAGCTGTCGGACGGGGGCAGATACGCAGTATTTT. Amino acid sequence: CASCRTGADTQYF. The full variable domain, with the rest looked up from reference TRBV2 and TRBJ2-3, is EPEVTQTPSHQVTQMGQEVILRCVPISNHLYFYWYRQILGQKVEFLVSFYNNEISEKSEIFDDQFSVERPDGSNFTLKIRSTKLEDSAMYFCASCRTGADTQYFGPGTRLTVL.

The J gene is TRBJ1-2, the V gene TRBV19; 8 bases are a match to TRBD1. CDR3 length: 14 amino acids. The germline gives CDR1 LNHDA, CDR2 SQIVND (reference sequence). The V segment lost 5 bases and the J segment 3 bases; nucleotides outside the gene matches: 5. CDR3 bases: TGTGCCAGTAGTCCGCTGGACAGGGACTATGGCTACACCTTC. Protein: CASSPLDRDYGYTF. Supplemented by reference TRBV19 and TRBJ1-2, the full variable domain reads DGGITQSPKYLFRKEGQNVTLSCEQNLNHDAMYWYRQDPGQGLRLIYYSQIVNDFQKGDIAEGYSVSREKKESFPLTVTSAQKNPTAFYLCASSPLDRDYGYTFGSGTRLTVV.

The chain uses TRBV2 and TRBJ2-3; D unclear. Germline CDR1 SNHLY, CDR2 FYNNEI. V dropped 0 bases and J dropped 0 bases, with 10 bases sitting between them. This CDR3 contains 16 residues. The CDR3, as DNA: TGTGCCAGCAGTGAAGCGCTTCTAGGTAGCACAGATACGCAGTATTTT. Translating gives CASSEALLGSTDTQYF.

The CDR3 region has the DNA TGTGCCAGCAGCTTAAGGCCCGGGACTAGCGGGGGGGCCCAATACAACACAGATACGCAGTATTTT. Translation: CASSLRPGTSGGAQYNTDTQYF. The chain is built from TRBV27 and TRBJ2-3; 16 bases match TRBD2. The CDR3 has 22 amino acids. Trimming took 6 bases from V and 2 from J; bases not matched to a gene: 20. Germline loops: CDR1 MNHEY, CDR2 SMNVEV (reference sequence).

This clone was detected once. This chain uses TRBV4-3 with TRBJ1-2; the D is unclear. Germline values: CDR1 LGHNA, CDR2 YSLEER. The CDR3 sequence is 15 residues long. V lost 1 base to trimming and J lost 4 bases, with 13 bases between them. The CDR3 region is CASSQAIEGGYGYTF. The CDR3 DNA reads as TGCGCCAGCAGCCAAGCCATCGAGGGAGGCTATGGCTACACCTTC.

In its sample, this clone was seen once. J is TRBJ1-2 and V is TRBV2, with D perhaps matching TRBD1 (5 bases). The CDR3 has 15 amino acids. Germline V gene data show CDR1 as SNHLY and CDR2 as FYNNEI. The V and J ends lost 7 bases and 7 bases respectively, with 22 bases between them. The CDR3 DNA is TGTGCCAGCAACTATCGCCAGGGAGGGGCGGGTGGCTACACCTTC. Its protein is CASNYRQGGAGGYTF.

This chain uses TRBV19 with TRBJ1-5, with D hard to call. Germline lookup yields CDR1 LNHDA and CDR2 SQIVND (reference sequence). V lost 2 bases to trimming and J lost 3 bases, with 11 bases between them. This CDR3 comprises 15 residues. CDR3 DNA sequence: TGTGCCAGTAGTATATTCGAGAGTATCAATCAGCCCCAGCATTTT. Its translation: CASSIFESINQPQHF.

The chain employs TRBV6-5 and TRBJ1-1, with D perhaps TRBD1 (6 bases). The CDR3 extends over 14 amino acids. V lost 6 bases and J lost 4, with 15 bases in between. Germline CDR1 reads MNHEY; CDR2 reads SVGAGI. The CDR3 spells CASSRAGASTEAFF. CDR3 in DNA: TGTGCCAGCAGCCGGGCAGGGGCTAGCACTGAAGCTTTCTTT.

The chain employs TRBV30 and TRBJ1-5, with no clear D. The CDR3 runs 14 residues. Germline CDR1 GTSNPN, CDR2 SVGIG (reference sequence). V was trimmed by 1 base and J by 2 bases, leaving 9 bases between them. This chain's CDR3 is CAWSAGSRNQPQHF. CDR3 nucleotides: TGTGCCTGGAGTGCGGGGTCTCGCAATCAGCCCCAGCATTTT.

The CDR3 coding sequence is TGCAGCGTGGGGGGGACAGGGCCCTACGAGCAGTACTTC. Translation gives CSVGGTGPYEQYF. The chain couples TRBV29-1 to TRBJ2-5, with 9 bases matching TRBD1. The end of the DNA is better explained by TRBJ2-7, so the J call may be wrong. This CDR3 is 13 amino acids long. The germline gives CDR1 SQVTM, CDR2 ANQGSEA.

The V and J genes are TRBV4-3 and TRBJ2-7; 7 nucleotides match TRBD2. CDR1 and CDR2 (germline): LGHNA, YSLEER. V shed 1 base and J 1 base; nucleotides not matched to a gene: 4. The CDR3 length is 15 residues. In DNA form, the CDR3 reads TGCGCCAGCAGCCAAGGTTTGGGACTATCCTACGAGCAGTACTTC. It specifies CASSQGLGLSYEQYF.

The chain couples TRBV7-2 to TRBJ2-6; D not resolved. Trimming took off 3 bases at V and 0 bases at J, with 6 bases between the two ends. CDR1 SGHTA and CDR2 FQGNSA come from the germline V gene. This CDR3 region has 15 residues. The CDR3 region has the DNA TGTGCCAGCAGCTTTGGGCGCTCTGGGGCCAACGTCCTGACTTTC. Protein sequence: CASSFGRSGANVLTF. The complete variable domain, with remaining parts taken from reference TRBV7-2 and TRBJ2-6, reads GAGVSQSPSNKVTEKGKDVELRCDPISGHTALYWYRQSLGQGLEFLIYFQGNSAPDKSGLPSDRFSAERTGGSVSTLTIQRTQQEDSAVYLCASSFGRSGANVLTFGAGSRLTVL.

The CDR3 nucleotides read TGTGCCAGCGGCCGGGACAGGGCCGATCAGCCCCAGCATTTT. This encodes CASGRDRADQPQHF. The V gene is TRBV6-1, the J gene TRBJ1-5, with 9 nucleotides matching TRBD1. The CDR3 covers 14 residues. The germline gives CDR1 MNHNS, CDR2 SASEGT. Trimming removed 8 bases from V and 5 bases from J; junction bases left unmatched: 7.

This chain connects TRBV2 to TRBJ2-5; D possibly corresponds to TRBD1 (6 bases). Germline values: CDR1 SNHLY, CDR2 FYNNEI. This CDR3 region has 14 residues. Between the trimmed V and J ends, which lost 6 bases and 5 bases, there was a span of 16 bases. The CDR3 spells CASSPQGMQETQYF. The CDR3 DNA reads TGTGCCAGCAGCCCACAGGGTATGCAGGAGACCCAGTACTTC.

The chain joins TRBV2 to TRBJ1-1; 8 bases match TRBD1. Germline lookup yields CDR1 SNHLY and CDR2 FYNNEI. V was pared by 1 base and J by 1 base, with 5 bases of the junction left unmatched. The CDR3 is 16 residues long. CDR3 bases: TGTGCCAGCAGTGAAGACAGGGGGAGGGAGAACACTGAAGCTTTCTTT. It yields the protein CASSEDRGRENTEAFF.

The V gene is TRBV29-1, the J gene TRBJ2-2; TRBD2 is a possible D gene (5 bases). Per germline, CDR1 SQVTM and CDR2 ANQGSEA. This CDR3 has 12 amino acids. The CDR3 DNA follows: TGCAGTTTGGAGGACTTCAAAGGGGAGCTGTTTTTT. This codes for CSLEDFKGELFF.

Here the CDR3 DNA reads TGTGCCAGCAGTTTAAGAGGGGGATGGACTGAAGCTTTCTTT. Its translation: CASSLRGGWTEAFF. The chain couples TRBV28 to TRBJ1-1, with D perhaps matching TRBD1 (6 bases). Germline CDR1 and CDR2: MDHEN and SYDVKM. The CDR3 sequence is 14 residues long. With 2 bases removed from V and 5 bases from J, the gap between germline ends came to 12 bases. The entire variable domain, with the rest obtained from reference TRBV28 and TRBJ1-1, is as follows: DVKVTQSSRYLVKRTGEKVFLECVQDMDHENMFWYRQDPGLGLRLIYFSYDVKMKEKGDIPEGYSVSREKKERFSLILESASTNQTSMYLCASSLRGGWTEAFFGQGTRLTVV.

CDR3 loop: CASTRQGHLRTEAFF. CDR3 DNA: TGTGCCAGTACAAGACAGGGGCATTTGAGGACTGAAGCTTTCTTT. J is TRBJ1-1 and V is TRBV2, with 8 positions matching TRBD1. The ends lost 9 bases at V and 5 bases at J; junction bases unmatched: 14. The CDR3 is made up of 15 amino acids. Germline CDR1 is SNHLY and CDR2 is FYNNEI.

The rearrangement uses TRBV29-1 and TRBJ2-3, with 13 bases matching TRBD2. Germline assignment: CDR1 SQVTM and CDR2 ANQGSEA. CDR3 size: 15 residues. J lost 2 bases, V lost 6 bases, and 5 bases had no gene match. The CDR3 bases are TGCAGCGTGACCGGGACTAGCGGGGCCACAGATACGCAGTATTTT. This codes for CSVTGTSGATDTQYF.

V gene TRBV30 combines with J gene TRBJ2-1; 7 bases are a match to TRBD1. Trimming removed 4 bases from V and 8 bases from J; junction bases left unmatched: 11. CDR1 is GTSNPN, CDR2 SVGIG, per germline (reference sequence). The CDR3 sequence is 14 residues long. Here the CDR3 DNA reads TGTGCCTGGAAAGGGGGCGGAAGGCTATATGAGCAGTTCTTC. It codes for CAWKGGGRLYEQFF.

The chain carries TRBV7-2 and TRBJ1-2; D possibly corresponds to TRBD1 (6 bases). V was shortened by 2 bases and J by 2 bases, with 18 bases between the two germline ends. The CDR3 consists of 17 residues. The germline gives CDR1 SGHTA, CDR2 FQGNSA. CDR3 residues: CASSLNSAGAGNYGYTF. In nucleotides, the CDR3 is TGTGCCAGCAGCTTAAATTCCGCAGGGGCGGGCAACTATGGCTACACCTTC.

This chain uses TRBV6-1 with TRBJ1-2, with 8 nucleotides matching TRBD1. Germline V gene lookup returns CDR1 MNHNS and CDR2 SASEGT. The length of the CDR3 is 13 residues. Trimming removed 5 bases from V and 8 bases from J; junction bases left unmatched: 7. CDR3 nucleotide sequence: TGTGCCAGCAGTCTACAGGGGGTTAACGGCTACACCTTC. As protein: CASSLQGVNGYTF.

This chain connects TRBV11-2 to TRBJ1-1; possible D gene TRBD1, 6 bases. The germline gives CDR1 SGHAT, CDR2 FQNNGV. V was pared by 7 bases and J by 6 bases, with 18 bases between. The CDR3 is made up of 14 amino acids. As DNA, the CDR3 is TGTGCCAGCACCCTGGGGGGGCGCAGGGCTGAAGCTTTCTTT. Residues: CASTLGGRRAEAFF. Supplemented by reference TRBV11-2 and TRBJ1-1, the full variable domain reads EAGVAQSPRYKIIEKRQSVAFWCNPISGHATLYWYQQILGQGPKLLIQFQNNGVVDDSQLPKDRFSAERLKGVDSTLKIQPAKLEDSAVYLCASTLGGRRAEAFFGQGTRLTVV.

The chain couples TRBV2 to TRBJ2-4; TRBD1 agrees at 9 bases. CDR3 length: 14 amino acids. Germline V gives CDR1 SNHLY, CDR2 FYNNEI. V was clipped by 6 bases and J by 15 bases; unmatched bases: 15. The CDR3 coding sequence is TGTGCCAGCAGCCGACCGGGACAGGGCTTAAACCCGTACTTC. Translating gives CASSRPGQGLNPYF.

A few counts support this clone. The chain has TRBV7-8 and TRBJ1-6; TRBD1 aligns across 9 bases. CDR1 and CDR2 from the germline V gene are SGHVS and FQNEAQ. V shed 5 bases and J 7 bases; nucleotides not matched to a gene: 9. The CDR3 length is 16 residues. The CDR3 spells CASSPGLGTGNSPLHF. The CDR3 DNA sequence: TGTGCCAGCAGCCCTGGGCTTGGGACAGGGAATTCACCCCTCCACTTT. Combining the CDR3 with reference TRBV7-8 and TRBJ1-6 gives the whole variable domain GAGVSQSPRYKVAKRGQDVALRCDPISGHVSLFWYQQALGQGPEFLTYFQNEAQLDKSGLPSDRFFAERPEGSVSTLKIQRTQQEDSAVYLCASSPGLGTGNSPLHFGNGTRLTVT.

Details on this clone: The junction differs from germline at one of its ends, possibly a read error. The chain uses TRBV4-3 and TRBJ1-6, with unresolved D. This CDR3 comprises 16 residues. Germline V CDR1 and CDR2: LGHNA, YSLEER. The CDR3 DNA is TGCGCCAGCAGCCAGGTCCGGGGAGGGTTTAATTCACCCTTCCACTTT. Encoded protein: CASSQVRGGFNSPFHF.

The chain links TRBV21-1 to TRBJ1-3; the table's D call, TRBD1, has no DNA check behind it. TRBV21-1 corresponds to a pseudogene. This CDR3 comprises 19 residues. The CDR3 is CASSKGGAGQGASGNTIYF. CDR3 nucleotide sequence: TGTGCCAGCAGCAAAGGGGGTGCGGGGCAGGGGGCGTCTGGAAACACCATATATTTT.

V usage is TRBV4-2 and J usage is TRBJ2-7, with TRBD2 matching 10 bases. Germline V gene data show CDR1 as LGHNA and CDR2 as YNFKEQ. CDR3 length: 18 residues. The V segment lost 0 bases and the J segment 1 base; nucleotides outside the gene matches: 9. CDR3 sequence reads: CASSQDEASGSWSYEQYF. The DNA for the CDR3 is TGTGCCAGCAGCCAAGATGAGGCTAGCGGGAGTTGGTCCTACGAGCAGTACTTC.